The clone carrying this T cell receptor (beta chain) is a singleton in its sample. The antigen is unknown. Germline is not matched at one junction end, which may reflect a read error. Building of the TCR beta libraries involved iRepertoire HTBI primers and Arm-PCR of CDR3 regions. MiXCR, run by TCRdb on the multiplex PCR reads, gives a single entry per CDR3 protein. The table lists 400,000 to 600,000 distinct CDR3 sequences, 20% to 25% of them singletons. Time point here: persistent/refractory GD, antithyroid drugs over 5 years with positive TRAb. PBMC-derived RNA was used for the TCR library. By American Thyroid Association guidelines, Graves' disease was diagnosed in the cohort. The EDTA tubes were filled with approximately 10 milliliters of drawn peripheral blood. The data stem from a study of regulatory T cells in long-lasting Graves disease. General study results and limits: Persistent patients had more shared public clonotypes (about 2,700) than new patients (966). Exclusively peripheral blood, rather than thyroid tissue, was studied.

Sample: peripheral blood mononuclear cells (PBMCs), taken when the disease was refractory, from a patient treated with antithyroid drugs. The origin of this receptor is a female donor with Graves disease.

The CDR3 protein is CASSYSGRDSPLYF. The DNA for the CDR3 is TGTGCCAGCAGTTACTCAGGGAGAGATTCACCCCTCTACTTT. This rearrangement joins TRBV6-5 to TRBJ1-6; no clear D. Germline values: CDR1 MNHEY, CDR2 SVGAGI. This CDR3 is built from 14 residues.